The present TCR beta chain was sequenced within a study of blood T cells in healthy people across ages. The study's findings and limits: Donor CMV status was unknown, possibly confounding expanded clonotype changes.

The J segment lost 9 bases and the V segment lost 1 base, leaving 11 bases of the junction unmatched. Germline V gene sequence: CDR1 LGHNA, CDR2 YSLEER. CDR3 length: 15 residues. Alongside a J-beta primer mix, a sample-barcoded 5' primer served in a second PCR lasting roughly 6 to 11 cycles. TCRdb reprocessed the 5' RACE reads with MiXCR, giving one entry per CDR3 protein. In the table there are about 1.5 million distinct CDR3 sequences, approximately 43% of which are singletons. Samples each yielded at least 5 micrograms of total RNA. On this clonotype: The antigen is undetermined.

The clonotype was recovered from a woman between 18 and 29 years old in good health. The sequenced sample consisted of blood. This sequence joins TRBV4-3 and TRBJ2-7; 8 bases agree with TRBD1. The CDR3 reads CASSQVTGDVSWQYF. The CDR3 DNA sequence: TGCGCCAGCAGCCAAGTGACAGGGGATGTAAGTTGGCAGTACTTC.